A selection of T cell receptor beta chains follows, all from one sample in a study of blood T cell repertoires in COVID-19. Here immunoSEQ multiplex PCR was the method, and the copy in TCRdb shows in-frame clones only, minus some. This sample carries about 140,000 clones, about nine tenths of them seen once, and the ten largest clones take 11%. Sequencing was done on a sample of PBMCs or T cells enriched from blood (not recorded which). These receptors came from a man aged 60-69 years who had recovered from COVID-19. Each CDR3 is given with its conserved first and last residue. A D gene is named only where the DNA matches it firmly. The size field is filled for only some rows; it gives once, few, many or a size class.

J: TRBJ1-3; D: NA; size: NA; V: TRBV5-1; CDR3: CASSLSGNAGNTIYF; DNA: TGCGCCAGCAGCTTGTCCGGGAATGCCGGAAACACCATATATTTT
J: TRBJ2-2; D: TRBD2; size: NA; V: TRBV20-1; CDR3: CSASAGGENTGELFF; DNA: TGCAGTGCTAGTGCCGGGGGGGAGAACACCGGGGAGCTGTTTTTT
J: TRBJ2-7; D: NA; size: few; V: TRBV10-1; CDR3: CASSAGLTRYEQYF; DNA: TGCGCCAGCTCTGCGGGGCTGACCCGCTACGAGCAGTACTTC
J: TRBJ2-7; D: NA; size: NA; V: TRBV7-9; CDR3: CASSSTAYEQYF; DNA: TGTGCCAGCAGCTCGACAGCCTACGAGCAGTACTTC
J: TRBJ2-5; D: TRBD2; size: NA; V: TRBV7-8; CDR3: CASSSFISTSGKETQYF; DNA: TGTGCCAGCAGCTCCTTTATCTCGACTAGCGGCAAAGAGACCCAGTACTTC
J: TRBJ2-3; D: TRBD2; size: few; V: TRBV5-4; CDR3: CASSLAGRSTDTQYF; DNA: TGTGCCAGCAGCCTAGCGGGACGGTCCACAGATACGCAGTATTTT
J: TRBJ2-1; D: TRBD1; size: NA; V: TRBV2; CDR3: CASTRDRVAESLFF; DNA: TGTGCCAGCACCAGAGACAGGGTTGCGGAGAGTTTGTTCTTC
J: TRBJ2-7; D: TRBD2; size: NA; V: TRBV6-5; CDR3: CASSYGGRGYEQYF; DNA: TGTGCCAGCAGTTACGGCGGGAGGGGCTACGAGCAGTACTTC
J: TRBJ1-4; D: TRBD1; size: NA; V: TRBV2; CDR3: CASRLRQGTNEKLFF; DNA: TGTGCCAGCAGGTTAAGACAGGGAACTAATGAAAAACTGTTTTTT
J: TRBJ2-1; D: TRBD2; size: NA; V: TRBV11-3; CDR3: CASSSSGSGQFF; DNA: TGTGCCAGCAGCTCTAGCGGAAGCGGGCAGTTCTTC
J: TRBJ1-1; D: NA; size: NA; V: TRBV27; CDR3: CASSLRGRRLDTEAFF; DNA: TGTGCCAGCAGTCTCCGGGGGAGGCGCCTGGACACTGAAGCTTTCTTT